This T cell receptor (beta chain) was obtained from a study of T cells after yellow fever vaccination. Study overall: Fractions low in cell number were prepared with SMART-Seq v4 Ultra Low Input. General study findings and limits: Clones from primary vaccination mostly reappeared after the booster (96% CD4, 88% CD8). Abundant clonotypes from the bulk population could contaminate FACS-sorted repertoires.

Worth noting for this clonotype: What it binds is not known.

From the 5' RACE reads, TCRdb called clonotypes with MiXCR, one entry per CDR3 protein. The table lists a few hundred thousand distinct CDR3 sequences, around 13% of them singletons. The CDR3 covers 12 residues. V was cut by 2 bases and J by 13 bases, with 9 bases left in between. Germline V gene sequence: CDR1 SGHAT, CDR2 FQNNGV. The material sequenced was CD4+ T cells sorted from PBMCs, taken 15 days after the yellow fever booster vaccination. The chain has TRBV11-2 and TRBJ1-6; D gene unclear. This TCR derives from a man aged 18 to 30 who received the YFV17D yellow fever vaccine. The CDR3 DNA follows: TGTGCCAGCAGCTTAACGGCGTTCCCCCTCCACTTT. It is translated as CASSLTAFPLHF.